The rows below give T cell receptor beta chains drawn from one sample of a study of T cells in localized non-small cell lung cancer. Generated by immunoSEQ multiplex PCR, the TCRdb table keeps only in-frame clones and is missing some. The sample shows tens of thousands of clones, 70% to 90% of them seen only once. Source: peripheral blood, taken before any cancer treatment. The receptors originated from a woman between 18 and 49 years old with stage III lung adenocarcinoma. Both conserved end residues are part of each CDR3. The order of the fields is J gene, V gene, D gene, CDR3 protein. The D gene is left open where the match is weak.

TRBJ2-2,TRBV11-2,NA,CASSLDSGYTGELFF
TRBJ1-5,TRBV19,NA,CASNWREINQPQHF
TRBJ2-5,TRBV5-5,NA,CASSWGETQYF
TRBJ2-7,TRBV2,NA,CASRGEYRDYF
TRBJ1-1,TRBV6-6,NA,CASSPRTEAFF
TRBJ1-2,TRBV5-6,TRBD1,CASSLDRGARIVDYTF
TRBJ2-6,TRBV4-1,NA,CASSHRDIYSGANVLTF
TRBJ1-3,TRBV5-5,NA,CASSLGTISGNTIYF
TRBJ1-4,TRBV5-1,NA,CASSYGGISKPEKLFF
TRBJ2-1,TRBV11-3,TRBD2,CASSLAQGLAGGLYNEQFF